A selection of T cell receptor beta chains follows, all from one sample in a study of blood T cells in healthy people across ages. TCRdb reprocessed the 5' RACE reads via MiXCR and lists one record per CDR3 protein. This sample has 1,500,000 or so distinct CDR3 sequences, with around 59% found just once. Input material: blood. Receptors were obtained from a man younger than 35 in good health. Each CDR3 is given with its conserved first and last residue. D genes are given only for firm matches. Clone sizes are given selectively: once, few, many, or a class where the clone is expanded.

size | J | D | V | DNA | CDR3
. | TRBJ2-6 | TRBD2 | TRBV4-1 | TGCGCCAGCAGCCAAGAGGGACTAGTCACCTCTGGGGCCAACGTCCTGACTTTC | CASSQEGLVTSGANVLTF
. | TRBJ1-2 | . | TRBV29-1 | TGCAGCGTTGTCCAGCAAGCCGCACTCTATGGCTACACCTTC | CSVVQQAALYGYTF
. | TRBJ2-3 | . | TRBV28 | TGTGCCAGCAGTTTAACAGGGCGAAGGGTAGATGCGCAGTATTTT | CASSLTGRRVDAQYF
. | TRBJ2-1 | TRBD2 | TRBV9 | TGTGCCAGCAGCGTAGGGAATCTGGAGCGGGGCTCCTACAATGAGCAGTTCTTC | CASSVGNLERGSYNEQFF
few | TRBJ2-5 | . | TRBV5-5 | TGTGCCAGCAGCTTTCGGTCAGTCCAAGAGACCCAGTACTTC | CASSFRSVQETQYF
few | TRBJ2-3 | . | TRBV29-1 | TGCAGCGTTGGCCCCGTAGGTACAGATACGCAGTATTTT | CSVGPVGTDTQYF
. | TRBJ2-1 | . | TRBV20-1 | TGCAGTGCTAGAGATTCGTCAGCGGGCAATGAGCAGTTCTTC | CSARDSSAGNEQFF
few | TRBJ2-1 | TRBD1 | TRBV4-1 | TGCGCCAGCAGCCAAGATCGTCGACAGGGCATCAACAATGAGCAGTTCTTC | CASSQDRRQGINNEQFF
many | TRBJ2-2 | TRBD2 | TRBV6-1 | TGTGCCAGCAGTGCGTCAGCGGGAGCTCCCGGGGAGCTGTTTTTT | CASSASAGAPGELFF
. | TRBJ2-2 | TRBD2 | TRBV7-9 | TGTGCCAGCAGGACGACTAGCGGGAGTACCGGGGAGCTGTTTTTT | CASRTTSGSTGELFF
. | TRBJ2-5 | . | TRBV11-2 | TGTGCCAGCAGCTTAGCGGGATGTCAAGAGACCCAGTACTTC | CASSLAGCQETQYF
. | TRBJ1-6 | TRBD1 | TRBV27 | TGTGCCAGCATCCGCCCCCTACAGGGGTGGTACTCACCCCTCCACTTT | CASIRPLQGWYSPLHF
. | TRBJ2-7 | . | TRBV13 | TGTGCCAGCAGCTTCTGGGTGAGCTCCTACAATGAGCAGTACTTC | CASSFWVSSYNEQYF